Sequencing of this T cell receptor beta chain was carried out in a study of T cells after yellow fever vaccination. Broader study findings: CD4 and CD8 compartments shared a small share of clonotypes, likely from convergent recombination.

TCRdb fed the 5' RACE reads into MiXCR, producing one record per CDR3 protein. The repertoire consists of about 550,000 distinct CDR3 sequences, with roughly 21% occurring once and the leading ten covering about 13%. In regard to this clonotype: Its antigen remains unknown.

The germline gives CDR1 MNHNS, CDR2 SASEGT. V lost 6 bases, J lost 2 bases, and 15 bases stayed unmatched. The CDR3 has 18 residues. The V and J genes are TRBV6-1 and TRBJ2-3, with 9 bases aligning to TRBD1. The receptor was derived from a young man who received the YFV17D yellow fever vaccine. Sample: PBMCs, taken 15 days after the yellow fever booster vaccination. CDR3 in amino acids: CASSPQGARNLHTDTQYF. DNA for the CDR3: TGTGCCAGCAGCCCACAGGGGGCGCGGAATCTTCACACAGATACGCAGTATTTT.